The 9 T cell receptor beta chains presented below share a single source sample, sequenced in a study of T cell repertoires in cytomegalovirus infection. Via MiXCR, TCRdb re-called the reads, giving one row per CDR3 protein. The top ten clones hold roughly 13% of a sample with around 770,000 distinct CDR3 sequences, 29% of them seen once. No cognate antigen is known for these TCRs. Here the sequenced sample was cultured CD8+ T cells from PBMCs, taken from culture after CMV antigen stimulation. The receptors shown here come from a human donor in good health (CMV status not recorded). Some clones in this sample may be carry-over from other donors' samples.

CDR3 nucleotides: TGCAGTGCCCCCGAAGCTAGCGGGGGCCTCACAGATACGCAGTATTTT. This sequence encodes CSAPEASGGLTDTQYF. The V gene is TRBV20-1, the J gene TRBJ2-3; 10 bases match TRBD2. V shed 6 bases and J 2 bases; nucleotides not matched to a gene: 11. Per germline, CDR1 DFQATT and CDR2 SNEGSKA (reference sequence). The CDR3 covers 16 residues.

This clonotype was seen only a few times. The chain couples TRBV6-5 to TRBJ1-6; D is unclear. Trimming removed 0 bases at V and 4 bases at J, with 22 bases between. There are 20 residues in the CDR3. Germline assignment: CDR1 MNHEY and CDR2 SVGAGI. The CDR3 protein is CASSYSSGMGLGSYNSPLHF. CDR3 nucleotide sequence: TGTGCCAGCAGTTACTCGAGCGGAATGGGGTTAGGGTCATATAATTCACCCCTCCACTTT.

This chain links TRBV27 with TRBJ2-3; D perhaps matches TRBD1 (5 bases). The CDR3 is 15 residues long. CDR1 and CDR2 (germline): MNHEY, SMNVEV (reference sequence). Trimming removed 6 bases from V and 1 base from J, with 14 bases in between. CDR3 loop: CASSPRVSRTDTQYF. CDR3 nucleotides: TGTGCCAGCAGCCCCAGGGTTTCCCGCACAGATACGCAGTATTTT.

The rearrangement uses TRBV29-1 and TRBJ2-7, with D maybe TRBD1 (6 bases). Germline V CDR1 and CDR2: SQVTM, ANQGSEA. CDR3 length: 12 residues. V was shortened by 7 bases and J by 4 bases, with 14 bases between the two germline ends. CDR3 region: CSGGDIEYEQYF. The CDR3 coding sequence is TGCAGCGGTGGGGACATCGAGTACGAGCAGTACTTC.

The rearrangement joins TRBV20-1 to TRBJ1-1; D not certain. The CDR3 spans 16 residues. Trimming took off 1 base at V and 0 bases at J, with 15 bases between the two ends. CDR1 and CDR2 from the germline V gene are DFQATT and SNEGSKA (reference sequence). The CDR3 sequence is CSARVGKGAMNTEAFF. For the CDR3, the DNA is TGCAGTGCTAGAGTTGGGAAGGGAGCTATGAACACTGAAGCTTTCTTT.

This chain links TRBV27 with TRBJ2-1; 9 bases agree with TRBD2. Germline values: CDR1 MNHEY, CDR2 SMNVEV (reference sequence). The CDR3 is 17 residues long. The ends lost 8 bases at V and 4 bases at J; junction bases unmatched: 15. The CDR3 loop is CASGPLTTSGLYNEQFF. Written as DNA, the CDR3 is TGTGCCAGCGGCCCCTTGACAACTAGCGGGTTATACAATGAGCAGTTCTTC.

For the CDR3, the DNA is TGTGCCAGCAGTTTAGGTCTACGACAGGGTAGGACAGATACGCAGTATTTT. Its translation: CASSLGLRQGRTDTQYF. J is TRBJ2-3 and V is TRBV27; TRBD1 matches 7 bases. Trimming cost V 2 bases and J 3 bases; bases outside gene matches: 11. The germline CDR1 and CDR2 sequences are MNHEY and SMNVEV (reference sequence). The CDR3 spans 17 residues.

The V call is TRBV6-8, the J call TRBJ1-2; 8 bases align to TRBD1. The CDR3 has 15 amino acids. V lost 2 bases, J lost 3 bases, and 5 bases stayed unmatched. Looked up from germline, CDR1 is MNHGY and CDR2 is SAAAGT. CDR3 amino acids: CASSYTQGADYGYTF. DNA of the CDR3: TGTGCCAGCAGTTACACTCAGGGGGCAGACTATGGCTACACCTTC.

This clonotype is a singleton in its sample. Lacking the conserved final phenylalanine or tryptophan, this CDR3 likely reflects a read error. This chain links TRBV4-1 with TRBJ2-1; 7 bases agree with TRBD2. The germline V gene encodes CDR1 MGHRA and CDR2 YSYEKL. Trimming removed 0 bases from V and 1 base from J; junction bases left unmatched: 6. The CDR3 has 17 amino acids. The CDR3 nucleotides are TGCGCCAGCAGCCAAGATCCCACGGGGGGTTCCTACAATGAGCAGTTCTCC. It specifies CASSQDPTGGSYNEQFS.